This TCR beta chain originates from a study of human T cells and chemical hapten exposure. Overall study: Alopecia areata, totalis or universalis affected patients, mainly female. Overall study findings and caveats: There was no change with DPC sensitization in TCRs above 1 in 1000 frequency.

Library construction involved attaching unique molecular identifiers to individual cDNA molecules, which allowed quantitative, reproducible TCR counting. MiXCR, run by TCRdb on the RACE reads, gives a single entry per CDR3 protein. Altogether fewer than 500,000 distinct CDR3 sequences are present, roughly 4.8% being singletons, with the ten largest covering under 3%. Stated time point: patch test 1, 2 weeks after DPC sensitization. Noted treatment: therapeutic diphenylcyclopropenone sensitization with weekly scalp DPC. V lost 5 bases and J lost 7; bases outside the gene matches: 10. The CDR3 is made up of 15 amino acids. Germline lookup yields CDR1 SEHNR and CDR2 FQNEAQ (reference sequence). Regarding this clonotype: Antigen specificity is unknown.

The sequences come from whole blood, collected in connection with sensitization to the hapten diphenylcyclopropenone (DPC). V and J are TRBV7-9 and TRBJ1-4; 7 nucleotides match TRBD1. The clonotype originates from a woman aged 50 to 60 with alopecia areata. Some clones in this sample may be carry-over from other donors' samples. CDR3 nucleotide sequence: TGTGCCAGCAGCCTTGGACAGGATTCGAGTGAAAAACTGTTTTTT. Translating it yields CASSLGQDSSEKLFF. Looking up the rest from reference TRBV7-9 and TRBJ1-4 gives the full variable domain: DTGVSQNPRHKITKRGQNVTFRCDPISEHNRLYWYRQTLGQGPEFLTYFQNEAQLEKSRLLSDRFSAERPKGSFSTLEIQRTEQGDSAMYLCASSLGQDSSEKLFFGSGTQLSVL.